This is a list of T cell receptor beta chains from one sample in a study of blood T cell repertoires in COVID-19. Clones were read by immunoSEQ multiplex PCR, and TCRdb kept only the in-frame ones, dropping some. Of some 22,000 clones in the sample, over 70% were seen once. Input material: peripheral blood. The receptors shown here come from a man older than 75 with active or convalescent COVID-19. CDR3s include the opening cysteine and the closing phenylalanine or tryptophan. A D gene is named only where the DNA matches it firmly. Clone sizes are given selectively: once, few, many, or a class where the clone is expanded.

d_call j_call v_call clone_size cdr3_aa cdr3_nt
TRBD2 TRBJ2-1 TRBV19 - CASSIRSGSPSSGNEQFF TGTGCCAGTAGTATCCGTAGCGGGAGTCCCTCCTCAGGCAATGAGCAGTTCTTC
- TRBJ1-2 TRBV6-5 - CASSQASGGGSYTF TGTGCCAGCAGCCAAGCCTCCGGGGGGGGCAGCTACACCTTC
TRBD2 TRBJ2-7 TRBV29-1 few CSVEVASGGASEQYF TGCAGCGTTGAGGTTGCCAGCGGGGGGGCCTCCGAGCAGTACTTC
TRBD1 TRBJ1-2 TRBV6-2/TRBV6-3 - CASSYGAGTAAYGYTF TGTGCCAGCAGTTACGGGGCCGGGACAGCGGCCTATGGCTACACCTTC
TRBD2 TRBJ2-5 TRBV30 - CAWSLGRLAQETQYF TGTGCCTGGAGTCTCGGGAGGTTGGCTCAAGAGACCCAGTACTTC
TRBD2 TRBJ2-1 TRBV6-5 - CASGESSGRFNEQFF TGTGCCAGCGGGGAAAGTAGCGGGAGGTTCAATGAGCAGTTCTTC
TRBD1 TRBJ2-1 TRBV19 - CASSTRDRTVWYNEQFF TGTGCCAGTAGTACCCGGGACAGGACGGTCTGGTACAATGAGCAGTTCTTC
TRBD1 TRBJ1-5 TRBV10-3 - CAISGGTGKNQPQHF TGTGCCATCAGTGGTGGGACAGGGAAGAATCAGCCCCAGCATTTT
- TRBJ2-7 TRBV27 - CASSSPDRRSYEQYF TGTGCCAGCAGTTCTCCCGACAGGAGAAGCTACGAGCAGTACTTC
TRBD1 TRBJ1-3 TRBV5-6 - CASSLDRGGNTIYF TGTGCCAGCAGCCTTGACAGGGGTGGAAACACCATATATTTT
TRBD1 TRBJ2-1 TRBV4-3 - CASSQYLGTGTYNEQFF TGCGCCAGCAGCCAATACCTTGGGACAGGAACCTACAATGAGCAGTTCTTC
TRBD1 TRBJ1-1 TRBV18 - CASSSPDREDTEAFF TGTGCCAGCTCATCCCCCGACAGGGAGGACACTGAAGCTTTCTTT
- TRBJ1-2 TRBV6-6 - CASNGQFSYGYTF TGTGCCAGCAATGGACAGTTCTCCTATGGCTACACCTTC
- TRBJ2-7 TRBV11-1 - CASSLEGTYEQYF TGTGCCAGCAGCTTGGAGGGGACCTACGAGCAGTACTTC
- TRBJ1-4 TRBV1 - CTSSQDQSNGKTGTSDSLFF TGCACCAGCAGCCAAGACCAATCCAACGGAAAAACCGGGACATCCGATTCTCTGTTTTTT
TRBD1 TRBJ1-1 TRBV4-1 - CASSQGPNLRQGGTEAFF TGCGCCAGCAGCCAAGGGCCAAACCTCCGACAGGGTGGTACTGAAGCTTTCTTT
- TRBJ1-1 TRBV5-1 - CASSLVEFTEAFF TGCGCCAGCAGCTTGGTGGAGTTCACTGAAGCTTTCTTT
- TRBJ1-1 TRBV11-2 - CASSVDKNTEAFF TGTGCCAGCAGCGTCGACAAGAACACTGAAGCTTTCTTT
- TRBJ2-2 TRBV5-1 medium-sized CASSSGTTDGELFF TGCGCCAGCAGCTCCGGGACAACGGACGGGGAGCTGTTTTTT
- TRBJ2-1 TRBV24-1 - CATSQVGVGYNEQFF TGTGCCACCAGTCAAGTGGGAGTAGGCTACAATGAGCAGTTCTTC
TRBD2 TRBJ2-1 TRBV7-8 once CASSNGAGTAYNEQFF TGTGCCAGCAGCAACGGAGCGGGAACTGCCTACAATGAGCAGTTCTTC
- TRBJ1-2 TRBV2 once CASSDQGTNYGYTF TGTGCCAGCAGTGATCAGGGGACGAACTATGGCTACACCTTC
- TRBJ1-5 TRBV19 - CASSIQGQPQHF TGTGCCAGTAGTATCCAGGGTCAGCCCCAGCATTTT
- TRBJ2-7 TRBV2 once CASTAGYEQYF TGTGCCAGCACGGCAGGCTACGAGCAGTACTTC
- TRBJ2-7 TRBV29-1 - CSVESRGGALREQYF TGCAGCGTTGAATCCCGAGGAGGGGCACTACGGGAGCAGTACTTC
TRBD1 TRBJ1-5 TRBV30 - CAWRANRGPGQPQHF TGTGCCTGGAGGGCGAACAGGGGGCCGGGTCAGCCCCAGCATTTT
TRBD1 TRBJ1-1 TRBV4-1 - CASSQEYRTGGNTEAFF TGCGCCAGCAGCCAAGAATATCGAACAGGGGGTAACACTGAAGCTTTCTTT
- TRBJ2-1 TRBV24-1 - CATSPGGQTYNEQFF TGTGCCACCTCGCCCGGGGGACAGACCTACAATGAGCAGTTCTTC
TRBD1 TRBJ2-5 TRBV6-6 - CASSYSAGTVQETQYF TGTGCCAGCAGTTACTCTGCCGGGACAGTACAAGAGACCCAGTACTTC
- TRBJ1-2 TRBV5-4 - CASSSQGVGGYTF TGTGCCAGCAGCTCACAGGGAGTTGGTGGCTACACCTTC
TRBD1 TRBJ2-2 TRBV7-2 - CASRSTGMGPGELFF TGTGCCAGCAGATCGACAGGGATGGGACCCGGGGAGCTGTTTTTT
TRBD1 TRBJ2-1 TRBV19 medium-sized CASSIDHPNRGRTYNEQFF TGTGCCAGTAGTATAGATCATCCCAACAGGGGCAGAACCTACAATGAGCAGTTCTTC
TRBD2 TRBJ2-3 TRBV6-4 - CAGHIGGGTDTQYF TGTGCCGGCCATATCGGGGGGGGCACAGATACGCAGTATTTT
TRBD1 TRBJ2-1 TRBV7-6 - CASSFSRGTKYNEQFF TGTGCCAGCAGCTTTTCCAGGGGGACAAAATACAATGAGCAGTTCTTC
TRBD1 TRBJ1-6 TRBV9 - CASSVDGRGRSPLHF TGTGCCAGCAGCGTAGACGGCAGGGGGAGATCACCCCTCCACTTT
- TRBJ1-4 TRBV5-8 - CASSEGEIATNEKLFF TGTGCCAGCAGCGAGGGGGAGATAGCAACTAATGAAAAACTGTTTTTT
- TRBJ1-1 TRBV27 - CASSQRGGGLNTEAFF TGTGCCAGCAGTCAAAGGGGCGGTGGGTTGAACACTGAAGCTTTCTTT
TRBD1 TRBJ1-5 TRBV2 - CASTGQANQPQHF TGTGCCAGCACGGGACAGGCGAATCAGCCCCAGCATTTT
TRBD1 TRBJ2-7 TRBV10-3 - CAISRGTETYEQYF TGTGCCATCAGTAGAGGGACAGAAACCTACGAGCAGTACTTC
TRBD2 TRBJ2-7 TRBV29-1 - CSGGGREGEQYF TGCAGCGGGGGCGGCAGGGAGGGCGAGCAGTACTTC
- TRBJ2-7 TRBV3-1/TRBV3-2 - CASSRRQASSYEQYF TGTGCCAGCAGCCGCCGACAGGCGAGCTCCTACGAGCAGTACTTC
- TRBJ2-3 TRBV5-1 - CASSPLTGYSTDTQYF TGCGCCAGCAGCCCTCTGACAGGATATAGCACAGATACGCAGTATTTT
- TRBJ1-5 TRBV6-5 few CASRGSEDQPQHF TGTGCCAGCAGAGGGAGTGAGGATCAGCCCCAGCATTTT
- TRBJ1-2 TRBV3-1/TRBV3-2 - CASSHLRLWGVYGYTF TGTGCCAGCAGCCACCTGCGGTTGTGGGGGGTCTATGGCTACACCTTC
- TRBJ2-2 TRBV10-2 - CACQGMNTGELFF TGCGCCTGCCAGGGGATGAACACCGGGGAGCTGTTTTTT
- TRBJ2-5 TRBV5-1 once CASSPAQGTQETQYF TGCGCCAGCAGCCCAGCACAGGGCACCCAAGAGACCCAGTACTTC
TRBD2 TRBJ2-3 TRBV5-1 - CASSLASGASTDTQYF TGCGCCAGCAGCTTGGCTAGCGGGGCTAGCACAGATACGCAGTATTTT
- TRBJ2-7 TRBV6-2/TRBV6-3 once CASRYTRDIYEQYF TGTGCCAGCAGATACACCAGGGATATCTACGAGCAGTACTTC
- TRBJ2-3 TRBV6-5 once CASKKAGHTQYF TGTGCCAGCAAGAAGGCTGGGCATACGCAGTATTTT
TRBD1 TRBJ1-2 TRBV28 - CASSKTGGDYGYTF TGTGCCAGCAGTAAGACAGGGGGAGACTATGGCTACACCTTC
- TRBJ2-7 TRBV19 - CASTTSGSASYEQYF TGTGCCAGTACCACGTCGGGGTCGGCGTCCTACGAGCAGTACTTC
- TRBJ2-6 TRBV29-1 once CSVAGLGSGANVLTF TGCAGCGTTGCGGGGTTAGGGTCCGGGGCCAACGTCCTGACTTTC